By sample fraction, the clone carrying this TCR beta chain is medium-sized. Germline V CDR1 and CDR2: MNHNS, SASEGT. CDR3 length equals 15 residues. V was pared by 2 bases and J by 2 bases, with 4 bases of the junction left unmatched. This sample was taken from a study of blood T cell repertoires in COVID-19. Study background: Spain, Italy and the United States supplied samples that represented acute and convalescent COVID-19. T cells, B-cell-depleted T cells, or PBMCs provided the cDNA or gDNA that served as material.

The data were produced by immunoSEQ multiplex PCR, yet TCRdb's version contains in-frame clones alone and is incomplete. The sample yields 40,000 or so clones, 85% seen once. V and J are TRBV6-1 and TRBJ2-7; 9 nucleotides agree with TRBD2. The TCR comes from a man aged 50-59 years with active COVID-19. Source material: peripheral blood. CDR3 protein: CASSERAGGPYEQYF. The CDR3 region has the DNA TGTGCCAGCAGTGAAAGGGCGGGGGGGCCCTACGAGCAGTACTTC.